This paragraph reports one T cell receptor (beta chain). V trimming: 1 base; J trimming: 7 bases; junction bases outside the gene matches: 13. The CDR3 is made up of 16 amino acids. This entry comes from a study of OX40 agonist ivuxolimab in advanced cancers. Overall study context: Age averaged around 60 years (range roughly 23 to 90), and around 78% were male. It was permissible to have had prior anti-PD-1, anti-PD-L1 or anti-CTLA-4 therapy, and 40% had some.

Generated by immunoSEQ multiplex PCR, the TCRdb table keeps only in-frame clones and is missing some. The sample carries 50,000 to 70,000 clones, around nine tenths recorded once. The sample consisted of CD4+ or CD8+ T cells sorted from blood, taken in a trial of the OX40 agonist ivuxolimab. The chain has TRBV5-7 and TRBJ1-2; 7 nucleotides line up with TRBD1. TRBV5-7 is flagged as an ORF with uncertain function. The sequence was obtained from an adult with an advanced solid tumor such as melanoma, head and neck, liver or kidney cancer. The CDR3 loop reads CASSLKGGGGVSGYTF. CDR3 nucleotides: TGTGCCAGCAGCTTGAAGGGGGGAGGGGGCGTGAGTGGCTACACCTTC.